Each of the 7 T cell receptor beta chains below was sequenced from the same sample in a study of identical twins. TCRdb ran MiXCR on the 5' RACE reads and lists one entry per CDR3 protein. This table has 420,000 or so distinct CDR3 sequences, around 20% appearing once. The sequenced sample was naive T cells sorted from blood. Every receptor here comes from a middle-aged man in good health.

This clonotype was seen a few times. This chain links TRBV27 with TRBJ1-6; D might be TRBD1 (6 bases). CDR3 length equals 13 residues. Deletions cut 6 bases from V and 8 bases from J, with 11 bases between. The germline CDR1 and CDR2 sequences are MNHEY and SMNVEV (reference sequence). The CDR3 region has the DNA TGTGCCAGCAGAGGGGGGGGGTATTCACCCCTCCACTTT. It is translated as CASRGGGYSPLHF.

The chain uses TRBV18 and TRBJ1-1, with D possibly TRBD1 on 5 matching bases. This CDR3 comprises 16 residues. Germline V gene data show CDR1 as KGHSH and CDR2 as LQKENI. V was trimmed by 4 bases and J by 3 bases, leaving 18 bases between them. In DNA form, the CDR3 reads TGTGCCAGCTCACGAAACAGGTGGTCGAGTGACACTGAAGCTTTCTTT. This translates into CASSRNRWSSDTEAFF.

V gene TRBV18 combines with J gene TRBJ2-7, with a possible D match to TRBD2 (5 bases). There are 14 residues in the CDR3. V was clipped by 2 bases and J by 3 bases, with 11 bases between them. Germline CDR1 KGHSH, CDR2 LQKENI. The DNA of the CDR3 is TGTGCCAGCTCACCAACTCCCACTAGCTACGAGCAGTACTTC. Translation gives CASSPTPTSYEQYF.

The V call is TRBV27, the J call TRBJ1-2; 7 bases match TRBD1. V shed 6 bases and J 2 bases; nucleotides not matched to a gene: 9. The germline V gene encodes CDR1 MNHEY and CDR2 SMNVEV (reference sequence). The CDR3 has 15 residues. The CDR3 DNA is TGTGCCAGCAGCAGAACAGGGGCCCCGAACTATGGCTACACCTTC. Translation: CASSRTGAPNYGYTF.

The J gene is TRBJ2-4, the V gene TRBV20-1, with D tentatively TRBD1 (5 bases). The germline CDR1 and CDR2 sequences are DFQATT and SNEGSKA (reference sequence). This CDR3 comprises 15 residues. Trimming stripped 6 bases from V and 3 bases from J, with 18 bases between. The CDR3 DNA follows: TGCAGTGCCAGTGGGAAAGAGCAGGGCAAAAACATTCAGTACTTC. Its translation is CSASGKEQGKNIQYF.

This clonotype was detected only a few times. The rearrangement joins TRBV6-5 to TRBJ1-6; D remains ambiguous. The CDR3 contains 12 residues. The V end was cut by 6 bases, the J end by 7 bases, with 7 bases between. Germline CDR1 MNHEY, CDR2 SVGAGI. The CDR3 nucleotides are TGTGCCAGCAGGGGCAGAAATTCACCCCTCCACTTT. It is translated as CASRGRNSPLHF.

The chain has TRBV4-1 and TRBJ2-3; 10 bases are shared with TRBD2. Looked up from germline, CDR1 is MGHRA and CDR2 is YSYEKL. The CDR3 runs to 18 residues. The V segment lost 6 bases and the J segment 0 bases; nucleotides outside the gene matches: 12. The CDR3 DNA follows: TGCGCCAGCAGTCAGCTAGCGGGGGTCATCACTAGCACAGATACGCAGTATTTT. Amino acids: CASSQLAGVITSTDTQYF.